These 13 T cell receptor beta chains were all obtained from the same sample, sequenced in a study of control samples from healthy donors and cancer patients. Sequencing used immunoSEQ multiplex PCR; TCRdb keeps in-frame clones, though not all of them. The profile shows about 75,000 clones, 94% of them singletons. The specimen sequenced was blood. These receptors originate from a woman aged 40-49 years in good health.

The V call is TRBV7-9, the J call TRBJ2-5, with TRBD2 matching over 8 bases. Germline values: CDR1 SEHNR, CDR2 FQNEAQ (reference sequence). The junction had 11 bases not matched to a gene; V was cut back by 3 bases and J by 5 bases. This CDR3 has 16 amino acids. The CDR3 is CASSFGTGGAGETQYF. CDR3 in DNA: TGTGCCAGCAGCTTCGGTACCGGGGGGGCCGGTGAGACCCAGTACTTC.

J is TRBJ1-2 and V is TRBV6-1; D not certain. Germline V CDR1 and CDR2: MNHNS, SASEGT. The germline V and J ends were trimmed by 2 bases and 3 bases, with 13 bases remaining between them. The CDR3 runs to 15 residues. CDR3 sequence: CASSEPRNSYYGYTF. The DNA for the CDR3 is TGTGCCAGCAGTGAACCGAGGAACAGCTACTATGGCTACACCTTC.

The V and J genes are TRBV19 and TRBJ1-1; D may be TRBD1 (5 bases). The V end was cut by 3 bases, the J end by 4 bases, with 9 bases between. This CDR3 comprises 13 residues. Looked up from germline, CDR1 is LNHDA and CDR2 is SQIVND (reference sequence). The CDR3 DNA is TGTGCCAGTAGTATTCAGGGTCCCACTGAAGCTTTCTTT. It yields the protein CASSIQGPTEAFF.

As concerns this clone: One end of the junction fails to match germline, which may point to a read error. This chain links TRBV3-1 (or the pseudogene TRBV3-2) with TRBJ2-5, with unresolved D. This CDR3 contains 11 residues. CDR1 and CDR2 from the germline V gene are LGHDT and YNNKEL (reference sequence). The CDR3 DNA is TGTGCCAGCAGCCATATCGGCGGAGTGGACTTC. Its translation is CASSHIGGVDF.

This CDR3 reads CASSSGTNSYNEQFF. CDR3 coding DNA: TGCGCCAGCAGCTCCGGGACTAACTCCTACAATGAGCAGTTCTTC. This chain links TRBV5-1 with TRBJ2-1, with TRBD2 matching over 7 bases. The length of the CDR3 is 15 residues. After removal of 3 bases from V and 0 bases from J, the junction contained 3 bases not matched to a gene. From germline, CDR1 is SGHRS and CDR2 YFSETQ.

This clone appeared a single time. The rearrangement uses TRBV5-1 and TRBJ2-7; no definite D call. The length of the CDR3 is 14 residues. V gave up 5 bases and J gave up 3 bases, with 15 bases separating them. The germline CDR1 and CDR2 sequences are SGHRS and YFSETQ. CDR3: CASRSGVSDYEQYF. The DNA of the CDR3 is TGCGCCAGCAGATCCGGCGTGTCCGACTACGAGCAGTACTTC.

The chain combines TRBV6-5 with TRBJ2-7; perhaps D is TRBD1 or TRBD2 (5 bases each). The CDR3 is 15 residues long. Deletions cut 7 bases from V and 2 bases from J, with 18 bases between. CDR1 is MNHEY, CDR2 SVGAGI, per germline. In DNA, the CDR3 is TGTGCCAGCAACCTAAAGAGGGACCCTCCCTACGAGCAGTACTTC. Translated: CASNLKRDPPYEQYF.

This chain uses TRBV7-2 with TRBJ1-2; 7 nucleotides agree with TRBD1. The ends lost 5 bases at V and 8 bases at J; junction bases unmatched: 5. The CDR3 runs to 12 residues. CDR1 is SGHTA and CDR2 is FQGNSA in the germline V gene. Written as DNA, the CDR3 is TGTGCCAGCAGCGTACAGGGACAGGGCTACACCTTC. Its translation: CASSVQGQGYTF.

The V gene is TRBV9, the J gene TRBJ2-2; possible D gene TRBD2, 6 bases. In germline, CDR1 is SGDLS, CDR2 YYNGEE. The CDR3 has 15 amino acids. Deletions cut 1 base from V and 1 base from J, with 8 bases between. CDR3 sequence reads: CASSVRGLNTGELFF. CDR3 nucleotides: TGTGCCAGCAGCGTAAGGGGACTGAACACCGGGGAGCTGTTTTTT.

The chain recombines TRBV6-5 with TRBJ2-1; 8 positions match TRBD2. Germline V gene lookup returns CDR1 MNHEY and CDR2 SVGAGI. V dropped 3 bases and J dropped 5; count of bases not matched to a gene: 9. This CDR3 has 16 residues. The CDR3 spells CASSYLSGGENNEQFF. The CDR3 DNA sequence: TGTGCCAGCAGTTATCTTTCGGGGGGGGAGAACAATGAGCAGTTCTTC.

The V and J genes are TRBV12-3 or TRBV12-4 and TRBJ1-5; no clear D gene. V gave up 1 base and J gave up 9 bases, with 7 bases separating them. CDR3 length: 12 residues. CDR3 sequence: CASSLDVGPQHF. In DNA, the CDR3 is TGTGCCAGCAGTTTAGATGTGGGGCCCCAGCATTTT.

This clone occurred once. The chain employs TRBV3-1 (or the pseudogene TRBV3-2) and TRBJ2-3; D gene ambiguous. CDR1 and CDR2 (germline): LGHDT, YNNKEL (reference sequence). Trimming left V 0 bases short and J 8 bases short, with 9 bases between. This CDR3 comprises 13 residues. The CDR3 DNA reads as TGTGCCAGCAGCCAAGATGAAGGGATTACGCAGTATTTT. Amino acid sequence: CASSQDEGITQYF.

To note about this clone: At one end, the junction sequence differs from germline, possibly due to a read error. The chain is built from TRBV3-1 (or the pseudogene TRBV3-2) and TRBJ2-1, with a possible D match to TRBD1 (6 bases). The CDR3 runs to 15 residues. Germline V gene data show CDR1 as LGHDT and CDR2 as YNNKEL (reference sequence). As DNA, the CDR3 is TGTGCCGGCAGCTCGTTCCCCAGGGGTAGTAATGAGCAGTTCTTC. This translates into CAGSSFPRGSNEQFF.